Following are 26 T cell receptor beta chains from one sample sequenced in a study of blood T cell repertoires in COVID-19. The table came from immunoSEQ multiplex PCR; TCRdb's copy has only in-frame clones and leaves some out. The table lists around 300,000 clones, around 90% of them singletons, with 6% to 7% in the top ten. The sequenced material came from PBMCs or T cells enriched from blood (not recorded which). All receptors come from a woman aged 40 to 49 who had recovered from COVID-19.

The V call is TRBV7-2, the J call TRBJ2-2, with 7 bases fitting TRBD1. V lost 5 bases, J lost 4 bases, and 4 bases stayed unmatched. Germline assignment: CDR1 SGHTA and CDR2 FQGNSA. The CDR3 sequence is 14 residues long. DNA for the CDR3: TGTGCCAGCAGCCCGACAGGGTTCACCGGGGAGCTGTTTTTT. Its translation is CASSPTGFTGELFF.

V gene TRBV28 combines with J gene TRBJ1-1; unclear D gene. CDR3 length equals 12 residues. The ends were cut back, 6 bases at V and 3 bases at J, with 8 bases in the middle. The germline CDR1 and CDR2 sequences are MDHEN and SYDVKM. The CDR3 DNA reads TGTGCCAGCAGACAGTGGGACACTGAAGCTTTCTTT. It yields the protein CASRQWDTEAFF.

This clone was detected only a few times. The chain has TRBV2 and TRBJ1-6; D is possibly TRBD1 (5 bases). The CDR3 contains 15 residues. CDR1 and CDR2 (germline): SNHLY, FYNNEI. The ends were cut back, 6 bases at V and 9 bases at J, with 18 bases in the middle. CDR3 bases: TGTGCCAGCAGGACTAGTGGGACGGTGGCTTCACCCCTCCACTTT. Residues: CASRTSGTVASPLHF.

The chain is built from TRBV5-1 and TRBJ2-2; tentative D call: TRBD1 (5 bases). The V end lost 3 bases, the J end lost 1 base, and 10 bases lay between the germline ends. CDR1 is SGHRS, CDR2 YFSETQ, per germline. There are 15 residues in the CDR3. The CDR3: CASSSREVNTGELFF. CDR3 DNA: TGCGCCAGCAGCTCCAGGGAAGTGAACACCGGGGAGCTGTTTTTT.

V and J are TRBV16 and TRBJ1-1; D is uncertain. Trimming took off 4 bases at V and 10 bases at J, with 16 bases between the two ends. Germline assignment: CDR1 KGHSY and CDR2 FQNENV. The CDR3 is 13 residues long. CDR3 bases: TGTGCCAGCAGCCGACCGGCAAGGAGAGGAGCTTTCTTT. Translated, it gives CASSRPARRGAFF. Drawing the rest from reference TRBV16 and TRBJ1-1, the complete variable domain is GEEVAQTPKHLVRGEGQKAKLYCAPIKGHSYVFWYQQVLKNEFKFLISFQNENVFDETGMPKERFSAKCLPNSPCSLEIQATKLEDSAVYFCASSRPARRGAFFGQGTRLTVV.

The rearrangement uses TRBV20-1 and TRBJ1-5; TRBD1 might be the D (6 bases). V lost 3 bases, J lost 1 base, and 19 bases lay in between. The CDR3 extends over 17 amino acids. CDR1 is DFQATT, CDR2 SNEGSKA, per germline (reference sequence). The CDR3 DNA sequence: TGCAGTGCTAGTATTCCGGGACACCGTATGAGCAATCAGCCCCAGCATTTT. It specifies CSASIPGHRMSNQPQHF.

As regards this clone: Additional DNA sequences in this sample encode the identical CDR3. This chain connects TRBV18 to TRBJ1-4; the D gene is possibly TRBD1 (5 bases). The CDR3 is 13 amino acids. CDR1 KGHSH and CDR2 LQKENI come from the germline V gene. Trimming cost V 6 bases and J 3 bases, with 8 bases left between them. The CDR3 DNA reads TGTGCCAGCTCCCCGGGGGCTAATGAAAAACTGTTTTTT. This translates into CASSPGANEKLFF. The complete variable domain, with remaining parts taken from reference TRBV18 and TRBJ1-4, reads NAGVMQNPRHLVRRRGQEARLRCSPMKGHSHVYWYRQLPEEGLKFMVYLQKENIIDESGMPKERFSAEFPKEGPSILRIQQVVRGDSAAYFCASSPGANEKLFFGSGTQLSVL.

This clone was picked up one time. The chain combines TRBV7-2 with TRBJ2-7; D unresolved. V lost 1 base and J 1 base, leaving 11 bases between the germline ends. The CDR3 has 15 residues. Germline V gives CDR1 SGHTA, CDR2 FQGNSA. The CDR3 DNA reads TGTGCCAGCAGCTTAGTTGGCGACACTTCCTACGAGCAGTACTTC. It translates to CASSLVGDTSYEQYF.

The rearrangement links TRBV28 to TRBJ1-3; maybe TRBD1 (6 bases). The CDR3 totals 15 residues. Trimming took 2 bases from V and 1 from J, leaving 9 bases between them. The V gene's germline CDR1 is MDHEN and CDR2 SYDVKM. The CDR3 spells CASSLPRGSGNTIYF. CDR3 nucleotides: TGTGCCAGCAGTTTACCCAGGGGTTCTGGAAACACCATATATTTT.

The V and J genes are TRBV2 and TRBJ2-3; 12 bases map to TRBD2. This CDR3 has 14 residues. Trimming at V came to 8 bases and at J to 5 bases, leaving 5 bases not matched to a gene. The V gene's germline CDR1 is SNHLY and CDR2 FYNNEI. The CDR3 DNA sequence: TGTGCCAGCCTACTAGCGGGAGGAGGAGATACGCAGTATTTT. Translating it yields CASLLAGGGDTQYF. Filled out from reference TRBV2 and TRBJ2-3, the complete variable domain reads EPEVTQTPSHQVTQMGQEVILRCVPISNHLYFYWYRQILGQKVEFLVSFYNNEISEKSEIFDDQFSVERPDGSNFTLKIRSTKLEDSAMYFCASLLAGGGDTQYFGPGTRLTVL.

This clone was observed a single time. In DNA, the CDR3 is TGTGCCAGCAGCAAGGACAGGGTAGGTGAGCAGTTCTTC. This codes for CASSKDRVGEQFF. The chain is built from TRBV5-6 and TRBJ2-1, with 8 bases fitting TRBD1. The CDR3 sequence is 13 residues long. With V trimmed by 4 bases and J by 9 bases, 6 bases remained unmatched. Germline values: CDR1 SGHDT, CDR2 YYEEEE.

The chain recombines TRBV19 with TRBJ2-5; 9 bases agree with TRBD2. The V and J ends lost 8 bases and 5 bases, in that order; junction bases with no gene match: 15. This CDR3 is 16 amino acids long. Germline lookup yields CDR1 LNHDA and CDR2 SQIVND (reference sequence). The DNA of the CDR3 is TGTGCCAGTGCCCGCGGCGGGAGGGCCGGTATGGAGACCCAGTACTTC. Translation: CASARGGRAGMETQYF. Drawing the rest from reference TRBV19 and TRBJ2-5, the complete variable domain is DGGITQSPKYLFRKEGQNVTLSCEQNLNHDAMYWYRQDPGQGLRLIYYSQIVNDFQKGDIAEGYSVSREKKESFPLTVTSAQKNPTAFYLCASARGGRAGMETQYFGPGTRLLVL.

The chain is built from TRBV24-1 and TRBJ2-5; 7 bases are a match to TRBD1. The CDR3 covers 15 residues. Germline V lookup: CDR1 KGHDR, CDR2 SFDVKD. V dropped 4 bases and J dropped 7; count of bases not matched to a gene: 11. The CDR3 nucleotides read TGTGCCACCAGTGACCCTTCCGACAGGGATGGGACCCAGTACTTC. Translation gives CATSDPSDRDGTQYF.

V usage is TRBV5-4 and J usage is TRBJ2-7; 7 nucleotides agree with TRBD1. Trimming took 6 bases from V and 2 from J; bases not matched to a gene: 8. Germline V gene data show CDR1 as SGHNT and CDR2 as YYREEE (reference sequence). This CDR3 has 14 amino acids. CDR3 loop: CASIGGQEAYEQYF. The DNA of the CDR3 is TGTGCCAGCATAGGTGGACAGGAGGCCTACGAGCAGTACTTC. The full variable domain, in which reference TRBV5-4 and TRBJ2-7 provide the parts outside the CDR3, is ETGVTQSPTHLIKTRGQQVTLRCSSQSGHNTVSWYQQALGQGPQFIFQYYREEENGRGNFPPRFSGLQFPNYSSELNVNALELDDSALYLCASIGGQEAYEQYFGPGTRLTVT.

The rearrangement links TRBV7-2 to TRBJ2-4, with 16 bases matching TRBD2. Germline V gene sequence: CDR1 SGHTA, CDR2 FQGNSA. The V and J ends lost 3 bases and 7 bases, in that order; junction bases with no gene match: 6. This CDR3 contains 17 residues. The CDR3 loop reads CASSFPGLAGGLNIQYF. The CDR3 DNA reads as TGTGCCAGCAGCTTTCCGGGACTAGCGGGAGGGTTGAACATTCAGTACTTC.

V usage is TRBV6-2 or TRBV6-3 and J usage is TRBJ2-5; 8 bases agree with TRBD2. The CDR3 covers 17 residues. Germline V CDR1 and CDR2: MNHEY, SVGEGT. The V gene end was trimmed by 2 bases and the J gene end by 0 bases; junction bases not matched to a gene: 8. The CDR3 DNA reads TGTGCCAGCAGTTACGTTGCGGGAGGACAGTACCAAGAGACCCAGTACTTC. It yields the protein CASSYVAGGQYQETQYF.

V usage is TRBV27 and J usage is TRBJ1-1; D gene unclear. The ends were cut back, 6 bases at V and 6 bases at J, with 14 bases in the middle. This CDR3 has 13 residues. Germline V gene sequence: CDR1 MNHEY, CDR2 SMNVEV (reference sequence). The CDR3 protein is CASRPRRAAEAFF. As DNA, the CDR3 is TGTGCCAGCAGGCCCCGGAGGGCAGCTGAAGCTTTCTTT.

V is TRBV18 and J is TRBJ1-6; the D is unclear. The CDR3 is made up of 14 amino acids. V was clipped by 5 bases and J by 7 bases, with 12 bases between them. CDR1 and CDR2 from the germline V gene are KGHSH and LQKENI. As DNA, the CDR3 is TGTGCCAGCTCAGGCCGAGACTTAAATTCACCCCTCCACTTT. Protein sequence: CASSGRDLNSPLHF.

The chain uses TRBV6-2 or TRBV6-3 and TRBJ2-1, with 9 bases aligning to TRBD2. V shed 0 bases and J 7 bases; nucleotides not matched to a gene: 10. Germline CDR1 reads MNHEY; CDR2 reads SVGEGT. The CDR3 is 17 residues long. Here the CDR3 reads CASSYSEIAGVENEQFF. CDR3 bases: TGTGCCAGCAGTTACTCGGAGATAGCGGGAGTTGAAAATGAGCAGTTCTTC.

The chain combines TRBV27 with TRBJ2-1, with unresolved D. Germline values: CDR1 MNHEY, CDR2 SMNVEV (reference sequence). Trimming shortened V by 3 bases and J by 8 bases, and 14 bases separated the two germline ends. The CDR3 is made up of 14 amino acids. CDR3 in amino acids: CASSFYRVSDEQFF. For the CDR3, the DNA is TGTGCCAGCAGTTTCTATCGGGTTTCGGATGAGCAGTTCTTC.

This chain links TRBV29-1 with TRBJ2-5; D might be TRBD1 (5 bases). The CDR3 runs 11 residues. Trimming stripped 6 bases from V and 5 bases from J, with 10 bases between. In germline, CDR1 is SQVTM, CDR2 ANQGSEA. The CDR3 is CSVRQWETQYF. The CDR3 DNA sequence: TGCAGCGTCCGACAGTGGGAGACCCAGTACTTC. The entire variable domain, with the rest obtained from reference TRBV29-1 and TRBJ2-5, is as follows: SAVISQKPSRDICQRGTSLTIQCQVDSQVTMMFWYRQQPGQSLTLIATANQGSEATYESGFVIDKFPISRPNLTFSTLTVSNMSPEDSSIYLCSVRQWETQYFGPGTRLLVL.

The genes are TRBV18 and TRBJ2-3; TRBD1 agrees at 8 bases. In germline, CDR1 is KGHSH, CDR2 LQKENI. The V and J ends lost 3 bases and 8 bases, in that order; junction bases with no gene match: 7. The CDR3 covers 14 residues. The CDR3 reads CASSPGQGRRTQYF. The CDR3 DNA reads TGTGCCAGCTCACCCGGACAGGGACGGCGTACGCAGTATTTT. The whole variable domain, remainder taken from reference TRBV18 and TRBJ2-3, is NAGVMQNPRHLVRRRGQEARLRCSPMKGHSHVYWYRQLPEEGLKFMVYLQKENIIDESGMPKERFSAEFPKEGPSILRIQQVVRGDSAAYFCASSPGQGRRTQYFGPGTRLTVL.

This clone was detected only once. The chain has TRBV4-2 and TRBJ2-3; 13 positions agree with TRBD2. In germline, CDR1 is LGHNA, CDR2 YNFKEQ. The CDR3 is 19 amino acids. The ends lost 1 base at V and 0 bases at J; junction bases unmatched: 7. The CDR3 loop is CASSQVTSGRVPSTDTQYF. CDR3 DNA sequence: TGTGCCAGCAGCCAAGTAACTAGCGGGAGGGTCCCTAGCACAGATACGCAGTATTTT.

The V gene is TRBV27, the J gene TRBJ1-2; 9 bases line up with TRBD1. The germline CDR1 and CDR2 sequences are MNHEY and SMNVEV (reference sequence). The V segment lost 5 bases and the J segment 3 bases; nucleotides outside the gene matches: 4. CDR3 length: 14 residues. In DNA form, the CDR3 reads TGTGCCAGCAGTCGTCGGACAGGGGACTATGGCTACACCTTC. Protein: CASSRRTGDYGYTF.

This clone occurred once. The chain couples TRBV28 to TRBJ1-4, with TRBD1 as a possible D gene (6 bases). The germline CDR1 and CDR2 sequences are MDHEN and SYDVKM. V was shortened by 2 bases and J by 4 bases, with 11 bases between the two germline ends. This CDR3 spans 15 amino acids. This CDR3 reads CASSLTDRFNEKLFF. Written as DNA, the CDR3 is TGTGCCAGCAGTTTAACGGACAGATTTAATGAAAAACTGTTTTTT.

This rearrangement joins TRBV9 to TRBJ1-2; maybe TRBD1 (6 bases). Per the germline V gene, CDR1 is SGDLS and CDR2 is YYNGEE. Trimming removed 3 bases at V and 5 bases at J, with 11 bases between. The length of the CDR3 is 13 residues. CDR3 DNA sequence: TGTGCCAGCAGCGATTCCGGGACATATGGCTACACCTTC. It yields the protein CASSDSGTYGYTF.